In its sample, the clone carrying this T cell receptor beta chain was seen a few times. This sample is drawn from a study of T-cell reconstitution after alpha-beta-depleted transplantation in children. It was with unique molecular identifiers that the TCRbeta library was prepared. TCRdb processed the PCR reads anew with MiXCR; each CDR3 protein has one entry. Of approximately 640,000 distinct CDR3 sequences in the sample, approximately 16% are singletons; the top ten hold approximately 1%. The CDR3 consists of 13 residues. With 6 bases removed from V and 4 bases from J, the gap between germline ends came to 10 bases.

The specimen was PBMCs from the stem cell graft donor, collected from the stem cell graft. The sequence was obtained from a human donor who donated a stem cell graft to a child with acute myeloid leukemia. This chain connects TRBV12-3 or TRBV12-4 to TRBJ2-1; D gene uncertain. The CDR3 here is CASSPSAYNEQFF. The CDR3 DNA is TGTGCCAGCAGCCCTTCGGCGTACAATGAGCAGTTCTTC.